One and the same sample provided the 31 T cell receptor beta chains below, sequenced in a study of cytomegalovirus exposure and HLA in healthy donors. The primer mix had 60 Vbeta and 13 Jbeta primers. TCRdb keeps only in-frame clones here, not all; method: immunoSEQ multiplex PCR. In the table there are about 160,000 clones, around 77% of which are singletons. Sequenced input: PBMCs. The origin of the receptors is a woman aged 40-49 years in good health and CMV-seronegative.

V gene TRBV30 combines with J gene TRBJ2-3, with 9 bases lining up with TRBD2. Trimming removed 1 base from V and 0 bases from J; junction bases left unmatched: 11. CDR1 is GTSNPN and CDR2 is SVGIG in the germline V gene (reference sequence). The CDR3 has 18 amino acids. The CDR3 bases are TGTGCCTGGAGTGCGGAAGGCCTGACTAGCGGTAGCACAGATACGCAGTATTTT. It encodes CAWSAEGLTSGSTDTQYF. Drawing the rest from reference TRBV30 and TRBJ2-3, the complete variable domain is SQTIHQWPATLVQPVGSPLSLECTVEGTSNPNLYWYRQAAGRGLQLLFYSVGIGQISSEVPQNLSASRPQDRQFILSSKKLLLSDSGFYLCAWSAEGLTSGSTDTQYFGPGTRLTVL.

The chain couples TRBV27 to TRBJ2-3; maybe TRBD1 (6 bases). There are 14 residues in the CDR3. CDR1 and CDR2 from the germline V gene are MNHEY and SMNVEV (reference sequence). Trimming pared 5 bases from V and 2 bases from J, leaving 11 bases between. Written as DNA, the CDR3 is TGTGCCAGCAGTCTCGGGACACTCACAGATACGCAGTATTTT. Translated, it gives CASSLGTLTDTQYF.

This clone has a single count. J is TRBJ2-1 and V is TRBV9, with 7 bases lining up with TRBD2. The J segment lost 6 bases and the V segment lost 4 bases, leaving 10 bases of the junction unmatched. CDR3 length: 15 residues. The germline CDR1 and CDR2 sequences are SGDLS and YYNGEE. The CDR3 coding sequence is TGTGCCAGCAGCCAGACACTAGCGAGCCTCAATGAGCAGTTCTTC. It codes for CASSQTLASLNEQFF.

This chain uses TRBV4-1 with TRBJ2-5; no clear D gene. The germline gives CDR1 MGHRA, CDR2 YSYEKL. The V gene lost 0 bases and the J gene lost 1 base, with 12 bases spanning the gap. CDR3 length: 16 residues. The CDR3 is CASSQDTRPVQETQYF. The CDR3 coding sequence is TGCGCCAGCAGCCAAGACACGAGGCCAGTCCAAGAGACCCAGTACTTC.

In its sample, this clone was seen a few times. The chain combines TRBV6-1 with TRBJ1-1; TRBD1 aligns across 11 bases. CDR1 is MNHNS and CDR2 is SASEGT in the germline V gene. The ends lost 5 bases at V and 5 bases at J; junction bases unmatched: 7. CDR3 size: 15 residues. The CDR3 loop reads CASSPWTGGWTEAFF. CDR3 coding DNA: TGTGCCAGCAGTCCGTGGACAGGGGGCTGGACTGAAGCTTTCTTT.

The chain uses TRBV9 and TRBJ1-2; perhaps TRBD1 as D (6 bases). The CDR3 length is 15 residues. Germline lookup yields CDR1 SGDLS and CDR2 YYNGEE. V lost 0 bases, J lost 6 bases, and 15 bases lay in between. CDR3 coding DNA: TGTGCCAGCAGCGTAGGGGGGGGAGGGGGTGATGGCTACACCTTC. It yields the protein CASSVGGGGGDGYTF.

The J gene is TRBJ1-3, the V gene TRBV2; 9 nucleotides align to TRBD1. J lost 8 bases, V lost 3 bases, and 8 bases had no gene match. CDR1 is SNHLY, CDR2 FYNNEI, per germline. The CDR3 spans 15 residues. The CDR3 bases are TGTGCCAGCAGTGATGGGACAGGGATAGTGGACACCATATATTTT. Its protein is CASSDGTGIVDTIYF.

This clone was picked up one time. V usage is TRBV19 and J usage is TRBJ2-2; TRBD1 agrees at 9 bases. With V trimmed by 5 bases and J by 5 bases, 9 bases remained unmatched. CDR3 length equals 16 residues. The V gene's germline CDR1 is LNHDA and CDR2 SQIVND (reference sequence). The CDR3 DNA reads TGTGCCAGTAGTGCCCGGGACAGGGCGGGGACCGGGGAGCTGTTTTTT. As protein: CASSARDRAGTGELFF.

CDR3 sequence reads: CASSLDLNTEAFF. Here the CDR3 DNA reads TGTGCCAGCAGCTTGGACTTGAACACTGAAGCTTTCTTT. The chain links TRBV7-3 to TRBJ1-1, with unresolved D. The CDR3 covers 13 residues. Germline V lookup: CDR1 SGHTA, CDR2 FQGTGA. V was pared by 3 bases and J by 0 bases, with 5 bases between.

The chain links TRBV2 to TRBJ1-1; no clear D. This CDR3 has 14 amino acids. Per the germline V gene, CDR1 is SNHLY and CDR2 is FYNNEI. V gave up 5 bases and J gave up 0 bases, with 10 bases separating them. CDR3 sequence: CASSPSTMNTEAFF. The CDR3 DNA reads TGTGCCAGCAGTCCTAGTACTATGAACACTGAAGCTTTCTTT.

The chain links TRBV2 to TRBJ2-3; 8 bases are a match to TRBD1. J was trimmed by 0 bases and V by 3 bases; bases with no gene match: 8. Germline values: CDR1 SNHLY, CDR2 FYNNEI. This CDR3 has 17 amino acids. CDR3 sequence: CASSEFRTGGSTDTQYF. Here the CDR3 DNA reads TGTGCCAGCAGTGAGTTTCGAACAGGGGGGAGCACAGATACGCAGTATTTT. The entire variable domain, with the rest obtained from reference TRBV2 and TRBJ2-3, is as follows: EPEVTQTPSHQVTQMGQEVILRCVPISNHLYFYWYRQILGQKVEFLVSFYNNEISEKSEIFDDQFSVERPDGSNFTLKIRSTKLEDSAMYFCASSEFRTGGSTDTQYFGPGTRLTVL.

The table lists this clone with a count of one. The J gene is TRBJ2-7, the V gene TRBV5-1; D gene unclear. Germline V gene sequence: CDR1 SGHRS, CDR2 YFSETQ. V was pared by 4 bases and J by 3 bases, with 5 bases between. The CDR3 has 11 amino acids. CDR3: CASSHNYEQYF. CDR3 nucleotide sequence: TGCGCCAGCAGCCACAACTACGAGCAGTACTTC.

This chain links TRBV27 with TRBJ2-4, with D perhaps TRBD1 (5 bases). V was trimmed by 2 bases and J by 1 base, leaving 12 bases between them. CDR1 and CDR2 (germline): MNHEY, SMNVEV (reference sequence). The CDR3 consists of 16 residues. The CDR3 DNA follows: TGTGCCAGCAGTTTAATGGGGCTGGGGGCCAAAAACATTCAGTACTTC. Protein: CASSLMGLGAKNIQYF.

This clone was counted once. This CDR3 is CASSLRDRDNEQFF. CDR3 nucleotides: TGTGCCAGCAGCCTGAGGGACAGGGACAATGAGCAGTTCTTC. The V call is TRBV11-1, the J call TRBJ2-1; the match to TRBD1 covers 9 bases. From germline, CDR1 is SGHAT and CDR2 FQDESV (reference sequence). The CDR3 totals 14 residues. The V gene end was trimmed by 5 bases and the J gene end by 5 bases; junction bases not matched to a gene: 4. Supplemented by reference TRBV11-1 and TRBJ2-1, the full variable domain reads EAEVAQSPRYKITEKSQAVAFWCDPISGHATLYWYRQILGQGPELLVQFQDESVVDDSQLPKDRFSAERLKGVDSTLKIQPAELGDSAMYLCASSLRDRDNEQFFGPGTRLTVL.

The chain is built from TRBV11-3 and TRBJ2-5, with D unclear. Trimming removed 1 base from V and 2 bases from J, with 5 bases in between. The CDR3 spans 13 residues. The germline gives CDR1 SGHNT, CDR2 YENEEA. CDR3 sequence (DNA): TGTGCCAGCAGCTTAGGTTCTCAAGAGACCCAGTACTTC. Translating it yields CASSLGSQETQYF.

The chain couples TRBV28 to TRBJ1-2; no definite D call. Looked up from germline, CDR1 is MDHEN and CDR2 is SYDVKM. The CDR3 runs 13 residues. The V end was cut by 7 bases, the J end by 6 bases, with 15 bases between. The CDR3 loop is CASISGNPHGYTF. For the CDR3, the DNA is TGTGCCAGCATATCAGGAAATCCACATGGCTACACCTTC.

The chain's CDR3 is CASSQWTAGNTIYF. The CDR3 DNA follows: TGCGCCAGCAGCCAGTGGACAGCTGGAAACACCATATATTTT. V and J are TRBV5-1 and TRBJ1-3, with a possible D match to TRBD1 (6 bases). This CDR3 has 14 residues. Trimming removed 4 bases at V and 2 bases at J, with 10 bases between. Germline V lookup: CDR1 SGHRS, CDR2 YFSETQ.

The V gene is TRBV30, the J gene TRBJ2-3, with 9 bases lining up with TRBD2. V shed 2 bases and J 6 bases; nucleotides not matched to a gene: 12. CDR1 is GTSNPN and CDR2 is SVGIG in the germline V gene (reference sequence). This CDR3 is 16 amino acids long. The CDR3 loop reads CAWSKLAGRVMDTQYF. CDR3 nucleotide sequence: TGTGCCTGGAGTAAGCTAGCGGGGAGGGTTATGGATACGCAGTATTTT.

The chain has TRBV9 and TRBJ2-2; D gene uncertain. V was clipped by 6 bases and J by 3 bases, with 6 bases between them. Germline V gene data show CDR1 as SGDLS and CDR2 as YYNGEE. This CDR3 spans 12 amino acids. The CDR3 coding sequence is TGTGCCAGCAACTTACACACCGGGGAGCTGTTTTTT. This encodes CASNLHTGELFF.

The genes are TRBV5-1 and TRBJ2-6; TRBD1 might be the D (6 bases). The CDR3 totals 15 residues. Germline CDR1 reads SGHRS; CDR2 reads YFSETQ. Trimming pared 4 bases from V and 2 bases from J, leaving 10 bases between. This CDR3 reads CASSNTGTGANVLTF. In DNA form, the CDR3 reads TGCGCCAGCAGCAATACAGGGACTGGGGCCAACGTCCTGACTTTC.

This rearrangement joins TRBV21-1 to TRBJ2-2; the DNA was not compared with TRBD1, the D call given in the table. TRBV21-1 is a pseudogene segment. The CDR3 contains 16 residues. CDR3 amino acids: CASSNVSGPNTGELFF. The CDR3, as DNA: TGTGCCAGCAGCAATGTCTCAGGGCCGAACACCGGGGAGCTGTTTTTT.

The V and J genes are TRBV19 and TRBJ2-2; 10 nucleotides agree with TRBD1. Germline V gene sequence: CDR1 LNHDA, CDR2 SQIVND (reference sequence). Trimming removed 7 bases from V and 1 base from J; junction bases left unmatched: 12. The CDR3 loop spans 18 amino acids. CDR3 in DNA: TGTGCCAGTACTACCCTCAGGGGGACAGGGGTGAACACCGGGGAGCTGTTTTTT. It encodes CASTTLRGTGVNTGELFF.

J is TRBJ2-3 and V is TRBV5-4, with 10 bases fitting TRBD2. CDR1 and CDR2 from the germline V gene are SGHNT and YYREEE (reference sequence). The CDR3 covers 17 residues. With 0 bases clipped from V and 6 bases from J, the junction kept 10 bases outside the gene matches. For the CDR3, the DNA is TGTGCCAGCAGCTTGGCCGGGCGGCTAGCGGGAGTTGATACGCAGTATTTT. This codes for CASSLAGRLAGVDTQYF.

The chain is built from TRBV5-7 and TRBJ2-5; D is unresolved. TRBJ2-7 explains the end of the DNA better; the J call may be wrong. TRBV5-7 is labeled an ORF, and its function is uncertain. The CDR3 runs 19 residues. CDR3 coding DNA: TGTGCCAGCAGCTTATGGTGGAACAGCCATCCTCTTAAATCCTACGAGCAGTACTTC. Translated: CASSLWWNSHPLKSYEQYF.

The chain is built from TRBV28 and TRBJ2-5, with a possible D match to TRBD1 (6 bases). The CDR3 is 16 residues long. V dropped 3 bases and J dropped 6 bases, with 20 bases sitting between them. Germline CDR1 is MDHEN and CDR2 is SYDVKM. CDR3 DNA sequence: TGTGCCAGCAGTTTCACAGGCAGGGGACCAGAAAAGACCCAGTACTTC. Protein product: CASSFTGRGPEKTQYF.

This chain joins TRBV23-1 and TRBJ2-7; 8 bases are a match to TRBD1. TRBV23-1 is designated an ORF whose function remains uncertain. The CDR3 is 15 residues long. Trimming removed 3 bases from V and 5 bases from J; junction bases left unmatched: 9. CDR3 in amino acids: CASSHRTGKVHEQYF. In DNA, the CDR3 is TGCGCCAGCAGTCACAGGACAGGGAAGGTCCACGAGCAGTACTTC.

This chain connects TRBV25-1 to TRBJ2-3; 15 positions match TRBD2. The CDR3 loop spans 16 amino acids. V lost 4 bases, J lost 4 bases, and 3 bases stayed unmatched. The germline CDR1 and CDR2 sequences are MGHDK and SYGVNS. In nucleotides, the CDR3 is TGTGCCAGCAGTGGGACTAGCGGGAGGGCCGCAGATACGCAGTATTTT. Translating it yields CASSGTSGRAADTQYF.

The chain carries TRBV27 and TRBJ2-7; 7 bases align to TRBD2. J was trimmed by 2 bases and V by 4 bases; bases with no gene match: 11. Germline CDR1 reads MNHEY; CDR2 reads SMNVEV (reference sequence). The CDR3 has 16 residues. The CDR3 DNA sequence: TGTGCCAGCAGTTCCGCCCTAGCGGTACTTACCTACGAGCAGTACTTC. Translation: CASSSALAVLTYEQYF.

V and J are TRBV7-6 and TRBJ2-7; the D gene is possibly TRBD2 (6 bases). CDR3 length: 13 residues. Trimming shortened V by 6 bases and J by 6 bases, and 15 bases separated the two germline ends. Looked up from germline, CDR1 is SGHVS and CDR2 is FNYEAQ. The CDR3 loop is CASSFLEGAEQYF. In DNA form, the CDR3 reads TGTGCCAGCAGTTTTTTGGAGGGAGCCGAGCAGTACTTC.

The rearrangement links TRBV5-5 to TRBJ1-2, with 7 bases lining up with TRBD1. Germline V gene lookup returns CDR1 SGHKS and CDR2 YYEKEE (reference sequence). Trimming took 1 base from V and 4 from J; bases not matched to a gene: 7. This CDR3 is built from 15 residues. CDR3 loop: CASSLIAGGGYGYTF. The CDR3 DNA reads TGTGCCAGCAGCTTGATCGCAGGGGGTGGCTATGGCTACACCTTC.

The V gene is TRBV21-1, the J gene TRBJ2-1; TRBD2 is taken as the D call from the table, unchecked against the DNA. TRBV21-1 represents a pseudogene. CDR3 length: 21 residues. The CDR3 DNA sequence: TGTGCCATCGAAGGAGTGGGGGGGACTAGCGGTTATCACCGCTCCTACAATGAGCAGTTCTTC. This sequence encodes CAIEGVGGTSGYHRSYNEQFF.